This T cell receptor (beta chain) is drawn from a study of blood T cell repertoires in COVID-19. Study in general: Whether acute or convalescent, the COVID-19 samples came from the United States, Italy and Spain.

Study members were between roughly 18 and 89 years old and lived in about two dozen US regions. Participants' reported clinical history set cohort assignment. This CDR3 region has 15 residues. Germline trimming cut 5 bases from V and 5 bases from J; bases unmatched to any gene: 5. Germline CDR1 is SGHNT and CDR2 is YYREEE (reference sequence). TCRdb's table, derived via immunoSEQ multiplex PCR, lists solely in-frame clones and lacks some. The table shows about 240,000 clones, with roughly 86% occurring only once. This receptor was obtained from a woman aged 40 to 50 with acute COVID-19. Sequencing was carried out using PBMCs or T cells enriched from blood (not recorded which). This rearrangement joins TRBV5-4 to TRBJ2-2; TRBD2 agrees at 11 bases. The CDR3 bases are TGTGCCAGCAGTTTTAGCGGGAGGGCTACCGGGGAGCTGTTTTTT. Encoded protein: CASSFSGRATGELFF.